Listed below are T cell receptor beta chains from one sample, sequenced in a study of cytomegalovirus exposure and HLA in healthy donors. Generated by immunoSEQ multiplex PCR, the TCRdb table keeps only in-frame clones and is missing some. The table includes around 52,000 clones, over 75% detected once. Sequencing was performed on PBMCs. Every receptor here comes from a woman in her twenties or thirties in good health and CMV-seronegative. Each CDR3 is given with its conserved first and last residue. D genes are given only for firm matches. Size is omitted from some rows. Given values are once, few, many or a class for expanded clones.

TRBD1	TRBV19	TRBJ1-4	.	CASNSGTGSEKLFF	TGTGCCAGTAACTCCGGGACAGGGAGTGAAAAACTGTTTTTT
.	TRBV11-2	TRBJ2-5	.	CASSSPGGLAHQETQYF	TGTGCCAGCAGCTCTCCCGGGGGGCTAGCCCACCAAGAGACCCAGTACTTC
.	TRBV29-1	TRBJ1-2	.	CSGSSSGGYTF	TGCAGCGGAAGTTCGTCCGGTGGCTACACCTTC
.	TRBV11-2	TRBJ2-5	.	CASSLNEETQYF	TGTGCCAGCAGCTTAAATGAGGAGACCCAGTACTTC
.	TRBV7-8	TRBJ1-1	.	CASSLGLEAFF	TGTGCCAGCAGCTTGGGACTTGAAGCTTTCTTT
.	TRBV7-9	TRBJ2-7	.	CASSWQFDEQYF	TGTGCCAGCAGCTGGCAGTTCGACGAGCAGTACTTC
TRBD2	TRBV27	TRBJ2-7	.	CASSLTGGVYEQYF	TGTGCCAGCAGTTTAACGGGAGGGGTCTACGAGCAGTACTTC
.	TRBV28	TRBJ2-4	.	CASSLSGVAKNIQYF	TGTGCCAGCAGTTTGTCGGGTGTAGCCAAAAACATTCAGTACTTC
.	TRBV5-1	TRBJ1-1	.	CASSLAGFGNTEAFF	TGCGCCAGCAGCTTGGCCGGGTTTGGGAACACTGAAGCTTTCTTT
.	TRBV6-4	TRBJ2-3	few	CASSNGGEDTQYF	TGTGCCAGCAGCAACGGAGGGGAGGATACGCAGTATTTT
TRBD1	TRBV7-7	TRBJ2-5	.	CASSSQGARIETQYF	TGTGCTAGCAGCTCACAGGGGGCGCGGATTGAGACCCAGTACTTC
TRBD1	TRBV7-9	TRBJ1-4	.	CASSPGQAGGEKLFF	TGTGCCAGCAGCCCTGGACAGGCCGGAGGTGAAAAACTGTTTTTT
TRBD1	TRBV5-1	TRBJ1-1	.	CASSWGQGARNTEAFF	TGCGCCAGCAGCTGGGGACAGGGGGCTAGGAACACTGAAGCTTTCTTT
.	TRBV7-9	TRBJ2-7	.	CASSKTSGYSYEQYF	TGTGCCAGCAGCAAGACCTCAGGGTACTCCTACGAGCAGTACTTC
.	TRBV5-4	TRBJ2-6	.	CASSGSSGANVLTF	TGTGCCAGCAGCGGGAGCTCTGGGGCCAACGTCCTGACTTTC
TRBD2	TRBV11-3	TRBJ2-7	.	CASSLGEGEQYF	TGCGCCAGCAGCTTAGGGGAGGGGGAGCAGTACTTC
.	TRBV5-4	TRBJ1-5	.	CASSPLPGGNQPQHF	TGTGCCAGCAGCCCTCTTCCGGGGGGCAATCAGCCCCAGCATTTT
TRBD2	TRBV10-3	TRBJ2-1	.	CAISGVAGENEQFF	TGTGCCATCAGTGGTGTAGCGGGAGAGAATGAGCAGTTCTTC
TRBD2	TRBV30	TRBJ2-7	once	CAWRLGGRGYEQYF	TGTGCCTGGCGATTGGGCGGGAGGGGATACGAGCAGTACTTC
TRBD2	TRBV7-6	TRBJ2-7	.	CASSPRTSGAYEQYF	TGTGCCAGCAGCCCCCGGACTAGCGGGGCCTACGAGCAGTACTTC
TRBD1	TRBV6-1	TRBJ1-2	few	CASQPGQNYGYTF	TGTGCCAGTCAACCGGGACAGAACTATGGCTACACCTTC
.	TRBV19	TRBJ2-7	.	CASSLYEQYF	TGTGCCAGTAGCCTTTACGAGCAGTACTTC
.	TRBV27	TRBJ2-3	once	CASSLSRGIRVDTQYF	TGTGCCAGCAGTTTATCGCGGGGTATCCGGGTGGATACGCAGTATTTT
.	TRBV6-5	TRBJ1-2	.	CASSYRDAGVYGYTF	TGTGCCAGCAGTTATAGGGATGCAGGGGTCTATGGCTACACCTTC
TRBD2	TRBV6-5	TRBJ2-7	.	CASSSLAGEFYEQYF	TGTGCCAGCAGTTCACTAGCGGGAGAATTCTACGAGCAGTACTTC
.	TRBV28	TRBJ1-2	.	CASSFSGELDGYTF	TGTGCCAGCAGTTTTTCGGGGGAACTGGATGGCTACACCTTC
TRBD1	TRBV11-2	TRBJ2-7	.	CASSLGQGDYEQYF	TGTGCCAGCAGCCTAGGACAGGGAGACTACGAGCAGTACTTC
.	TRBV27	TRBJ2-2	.	CASSATTGELFF	TGTGCCAGCAGTGCTACTACCGGGGAGCTGTTTTTT
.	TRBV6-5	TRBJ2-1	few	CASTWLGEQFF	TGTGCCAGCACCTGGCTTGGTGAGCAGTTCTTC
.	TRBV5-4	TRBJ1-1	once	CASSLGDLNTEAFF	TGTGCCAGCAGCTTGGGCGATCTCAACACTGAAGCTTTCTTT
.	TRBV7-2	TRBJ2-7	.	CASKVGVGSYEQYF	TGTGCCAGCAAGGTCGGAGTTGGGTCCTACGAGCAGTACTTC
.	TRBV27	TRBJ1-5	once	CASSLDYGQPQHF	TGTGCCAGCAGTCTCGACTACGGTCAGCCCCAGCATTTT
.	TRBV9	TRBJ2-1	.	CASSVEGRGVHEQFF	TGTGCCAGCAGCGTAGAAGGCAGGGGAGTCCATGAGCAGTTCTTC
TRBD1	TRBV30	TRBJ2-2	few	CAWSGRDRGGGELFF	TGTGCCTGGAGTGGCCGGGACAGGGGAGGCGGGGAGCTGTTTTTT
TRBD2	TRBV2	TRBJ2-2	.	CASSEGGGGRNTGELFF	TGTGCCAGCAGTGAAGGGGGGGGAGGGCGGAACACCGGGGAGCTGTTTTTT
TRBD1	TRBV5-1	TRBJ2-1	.	CASSQGQGMDEQFF	TGCGCCAGCAGCCAGGGACAGGGTATGGATGAGCAGTTCTTC
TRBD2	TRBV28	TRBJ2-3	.	CASSFMTSGRGGTQYF	TGTGCCAGCAGTTTTATGACTAGCGGGAGGGGAGGTACGCAGTATTTT
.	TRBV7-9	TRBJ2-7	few	CASSLEGVLEQYF	TGTGCCAGCAGCTTGGAAGGGGTCCTCGAGCAGTACTTC
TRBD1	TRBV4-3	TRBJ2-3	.	CASSQPGQGSTDTQYF	TGCGCCAGCAGCCAACCGGGACAGGGGAGCACAGATACGCAGTATTTT
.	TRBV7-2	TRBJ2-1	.	CASSLHSIDEQFF	TGTGCCAGCAGCTTACATAGCATCGATGAGCAGTTCTTC
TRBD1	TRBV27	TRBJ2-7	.	CASSWTGSYEQYF	TGTGCCAGCAGTTGGACAGGATCCTACGAGCAGTACTTC
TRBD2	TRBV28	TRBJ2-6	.	CASIKRRGKDNSGANVLTF	TGTGCCAGCATTAAACGGCGGGGGAAAGACAACTCTGGGGCCAACGTCCTGACTTTC
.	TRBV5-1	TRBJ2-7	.	CASSLQKSSYEQYF	TGCGCCAGCAGCTTGCAAAAGAGCTCCTACGAGCAGTACTTC
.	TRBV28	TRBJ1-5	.	CASRTTGISNQPQHF	TGTGCCAGCAGAACCACAGGGATAAGCAATCAGCCCCAGCATTTT
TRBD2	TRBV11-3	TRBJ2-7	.	CASILNGLAGYEQYF	TGCGCCAGCATCTTAAACGGACTAGCGGGTTACGAGCAGTACTTC
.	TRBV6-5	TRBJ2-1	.	CASRPSVHEQFF	TGTGCCAGCAGGCCCAGCGTCCATGAGCAGTTCTTC
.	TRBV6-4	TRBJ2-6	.	CASSDSQVAASGANVLTF	TGTGCCAGCAGTGACTCCCAGGTCGCCGCCTCTGGGGCCAACGTCCTGACTTTC
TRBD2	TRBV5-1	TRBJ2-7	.	CASSWLAGNSYEQYF	TGCGCCAGCAGCTGGCTAGCGGGCAACTCCTACGAGCAGTACTTC
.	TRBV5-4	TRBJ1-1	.	CASSLWGPGSNTEAFF	TGTGCCAGCAGCTTGTGGGGGCCGGGGTCTAACACTGAAGCTTTCTTT
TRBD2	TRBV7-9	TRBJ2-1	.	CASSLGASGRAYNEQFF	TGTGCCAGCAGCTTAGGGGCTAGCGGGAGGGCCTACAATGAGCAGTTCTTC
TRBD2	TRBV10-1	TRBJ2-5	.	CASSDSSRGRQETQYF	TGCGCCAGCAGTGATTCTTCTCGCGGGAGGCAAGAGACCCAGTACTTC
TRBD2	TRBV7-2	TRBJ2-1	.	CASSLSGDVVYNEQFF	TGTGCCAGCAGCTTAAGCGGGGACGTGGTCTACAATGAGCAGTTCTTC